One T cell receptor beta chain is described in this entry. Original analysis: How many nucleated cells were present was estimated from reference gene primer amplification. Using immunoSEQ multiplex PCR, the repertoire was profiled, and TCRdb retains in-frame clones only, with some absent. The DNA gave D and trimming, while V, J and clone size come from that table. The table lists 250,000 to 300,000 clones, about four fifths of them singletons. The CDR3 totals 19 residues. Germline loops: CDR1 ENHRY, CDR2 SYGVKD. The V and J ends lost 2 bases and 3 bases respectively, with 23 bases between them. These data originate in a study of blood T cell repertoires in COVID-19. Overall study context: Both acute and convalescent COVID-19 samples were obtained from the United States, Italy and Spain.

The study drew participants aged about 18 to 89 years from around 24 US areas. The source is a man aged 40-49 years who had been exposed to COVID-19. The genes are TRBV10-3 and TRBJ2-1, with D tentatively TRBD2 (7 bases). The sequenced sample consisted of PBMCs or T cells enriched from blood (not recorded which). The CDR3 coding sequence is TGTGCCATCAGTGAGCTAGGCGGGAGATCAGGGGCCTTCTACAATGAGCAGTTCTTC. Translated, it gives CAISELGGRSGAFYNEQFF.